This T cell receptor beta chain originates from a study of chemoradiotherapy in HPV16-positive cancers. Study information: A couple of HPV16-positive patients' cells yielded candidate HPV-specific clones and common motifs.

V dropped 4 bases and J dropped 11 bases, with 18 bases sitting between them. Germline V gives CDR1 MDHEN, CDR2 SYDVKM. The length of the CDR3 is 14 residues. Produced via immunoSEQ multiplex PCR; TCRdb's table is partial and in-frame only. The sample lists 4,000 to 5,500 clones, over 75% occurring once. Turning to this clone: Its antigen is undetermined.

Study findings and constraints: Functional assays defining HPV-specific T cells used only a couple of HPV16-positive patients. For HPV16-positive patients, expanding HPV-responsive T cells associated with longer recurrence-free survival.

Material: tumor tissue, obtained from a patient who underwent chemoradiotherapy. This sequence joins TRBV28 and TRBJ1-5; D not resolved. The clonotype originates from a human donor with HPV-associated anogenital cancer. CDR3 sequence: CASSYTATTASQHF. The CDR3 nucleotides are TGTGCCAGCAGTTATACTGCTACAACGGCGTCCCAGCATTTT.